The 5 T cell receptor beta chains listed next were all sequenced from one sample in a study of T cell changes during pregnancy in multiple sclerosis (dated by TCRdb to between 2018 and 2021). Library preparation employed the immunoSEQ multiplex PCR assay. What TCRdb holds here is the immuneACCESS table cut down to in-frame rearrangements. Part of the clones is not present; checked against another copy, under half of the missing clones reflect an unresolved V gene, and the others are unexplained. This sample comprises 45,000 to 50,000 clones, around nine tenths of them detected only once. The ten largest clones represent around 0.38% of the sample. The material was CD4+ T cells from peripheral blood mononuclear cells, obtained in the second trimester of pregnancy. These receptors were obtained from a female donor in good health, enrolled as a control in a pregnancy study.

This chain connects TRBV29-1 to TRBJ1-4, with unresolved D. The CDR3 totals 12 residues. Germline CDR1 SQVTM, CDR2 ANQGSEA. Trimming left V 4 bases short and J 8 bases short, with 11 bases between. This CDR3 reads CSVAPVNEKLFF. CDR3 coding DNA: TGCAGCGTTGCCCCGGTGAACGAAAAACTGTTTTTT.

This clone appeared a single time. The chain recombines TRBV19 with TRBJ1-5; 10 nucleotides line up with TRBD1. The CDR3 consists of 18 residues. CDR1 is LNHDA, CDR2 SQIVND, per germline (reference sequence). V trimming: 6 bases; J trimming: 4 bases; junction bases outside the gene matches: 15. The CDR3 loop is CASRQSRQGAFGNQPQHF. CDR3 sequence (DNA): TGTGCCAGTAGGCAATCCCGACAGGGGGCGTTTGGGAATCAGCCCCAGCATTTT.

V is TRBV4-1 and J is TRBJ1-3, with 7 positions matching TRBD1. The CDR3 length is 16 residues. In germline, CDR1 is MGHRA, CDR2 YSYEKL. Germline trimming cut 1 base from V and 0 bases from J; bases unmatched to any gene: 3. The chain's CDR3 is CASSQVSGGSGNTIYF. The CDR3 nucleotides read TGCGCCAGCAGCCAAGTTTCAGGGGGCTCTGGAAACACCATATATTTT.

V is TRBV4-1 and J is TRBJ2-1; TRBD1 matches 10 bases. The CDR3 length is 16 residues. Trimming at V came to 4 bases and at J to 1 base, leaving 4 bases not matched to a gene. Germline lookup yields CDR1 MGHRA and CDR2 YSYEKL. The CDR3 DNA sequence: TGCGCCAGCAGCCCTGGGGACAGGGGATCCTACAATGAGCAGTTCTTC. Encoded protein: CASSPGDRGSYNEQFF.

The genes are TRBV27 and TRBJ2-6; TRBD1 matches 8 bases. The CDR3 spans 17 residues. Germline lookup yields CDR1 MNHEY and CDR2 SMNVEV (reference sequence). J lost 1 base, V lost 6 bases, and 8 bases had no gene match. CDR3 sequence: CASRWTGWGSGANVLTF. CDR3 nucleotide sequence: TGTGCCAGCAGGTGGACAGGGTGGGGTTCTGGGGCCAACGTCCTGACTTTC.